The source of this TCR beta chain is a study of cytomegalovirus exposure and HLA in healthy donors. Findings and limits, study-wide: Further analysis was carried out later, and it showed several of the most significant clusters appearing linked to common viral pathogens.

This clone was seen a handful of times. Antigen specificity is unknown. Trimming removed 11 bases from V and 4 bases from J; junction bases left unmatched: 8. The CDR3 is 13 residues long. The V gene's germline CDR1 is MGHRA and CDR2 YSYEKL. A multiplex PCR was run with 60 Vbeta primers and 13 Jbeta primers. Data came from immunoSEQ multiplex PCR; TCRdb stores just in-frame clones and leaves some out. The repertoire has 100,000 to 150,000 clones, about four fifths of them found once; the top ten carry roughly 9.3%. Sequencing input: PBMCs. This receptor was taken from a woman aged 45-60 years in good health and CMV-seropositive. The rearrangement links TRBV4-1 to TRBJ2-3, with 8 bases matching TRBD1. CDR3 residues: CAAGQGAADTQYF. As DNA, the CDR3 is TGCGCCGCTGGGCAGGGGGCAGCAGATACGCAGTATTTT.